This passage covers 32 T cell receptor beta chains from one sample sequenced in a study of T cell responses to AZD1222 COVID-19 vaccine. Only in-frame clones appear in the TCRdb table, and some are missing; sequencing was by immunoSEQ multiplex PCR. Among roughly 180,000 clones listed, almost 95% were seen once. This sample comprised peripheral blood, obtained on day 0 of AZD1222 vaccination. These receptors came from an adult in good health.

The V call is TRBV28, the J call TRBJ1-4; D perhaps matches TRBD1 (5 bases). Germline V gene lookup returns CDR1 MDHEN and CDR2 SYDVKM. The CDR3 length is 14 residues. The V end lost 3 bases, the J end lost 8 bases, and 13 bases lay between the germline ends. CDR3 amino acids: CASSFLQGGEKLFF. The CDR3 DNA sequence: TGTGCCAGCAGTTTTTTGCAGGGTGGCGAAAAACTGTTTTTT.

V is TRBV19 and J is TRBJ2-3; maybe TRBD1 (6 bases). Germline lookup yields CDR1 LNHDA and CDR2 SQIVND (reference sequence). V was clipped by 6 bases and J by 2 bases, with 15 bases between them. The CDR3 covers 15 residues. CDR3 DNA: TGTGCCAGTAGAGACCGGGACAAGCACACAGATACGCAGTATTTT. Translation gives CASRDRDKHTDTQYF.

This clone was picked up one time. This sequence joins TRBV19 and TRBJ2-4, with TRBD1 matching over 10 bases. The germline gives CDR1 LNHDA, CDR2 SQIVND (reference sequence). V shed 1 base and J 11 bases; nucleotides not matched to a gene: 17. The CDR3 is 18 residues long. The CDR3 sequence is CASSIGSGDRGGLGLQYF. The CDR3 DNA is TGTGCCAGTAGTATAGGTTCGGGGGACAGGGGCGGCCTGGGGCTTCAGTACTTC.

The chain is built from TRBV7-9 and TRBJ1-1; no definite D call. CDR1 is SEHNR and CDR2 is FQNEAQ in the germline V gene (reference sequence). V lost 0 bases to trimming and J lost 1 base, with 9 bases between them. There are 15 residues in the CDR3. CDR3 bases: TGTGCCAGCAGCTTAGCGGCGGCACCGAACACTGAAGCTTTCTTT. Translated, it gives CASSLAAAPNTEAFF.

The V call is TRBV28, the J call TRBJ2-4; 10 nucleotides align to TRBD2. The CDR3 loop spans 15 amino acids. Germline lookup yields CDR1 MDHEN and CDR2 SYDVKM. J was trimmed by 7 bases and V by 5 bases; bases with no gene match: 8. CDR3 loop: CASSPQEGLANIQYF. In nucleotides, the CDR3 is TGTGCCAGCAGTCCACAAGAGGGACTAGCGAACATTCAGTACTTC. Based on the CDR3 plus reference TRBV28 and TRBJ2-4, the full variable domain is DVKVTQSSRYLVKRTGEKVFLECVQDMDHENMFWYRQDPGLGLRLIYFSYDVKMKEKGDIPEGYSVSREKKERFSLILESASTNQTSMYLCASSPQEGLANIQYFGAGTRLSVL.

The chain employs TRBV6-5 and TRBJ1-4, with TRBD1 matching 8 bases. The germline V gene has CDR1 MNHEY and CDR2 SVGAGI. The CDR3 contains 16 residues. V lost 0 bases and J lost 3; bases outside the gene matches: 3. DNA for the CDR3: TGTGCCAGCAGTTACTCGGACAGGGTGTCTAATGAAAAACTGTTTTTT. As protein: CASSYSDRVSNEKLFF.

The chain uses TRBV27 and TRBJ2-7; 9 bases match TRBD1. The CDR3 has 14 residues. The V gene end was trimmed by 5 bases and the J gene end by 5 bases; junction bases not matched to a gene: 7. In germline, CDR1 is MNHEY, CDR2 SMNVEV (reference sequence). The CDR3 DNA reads TGTGCCAGCAGTGGGGACAGGGTGAGAAACGAGCAGTACTTC. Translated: CASSGDRVRNEQYF.

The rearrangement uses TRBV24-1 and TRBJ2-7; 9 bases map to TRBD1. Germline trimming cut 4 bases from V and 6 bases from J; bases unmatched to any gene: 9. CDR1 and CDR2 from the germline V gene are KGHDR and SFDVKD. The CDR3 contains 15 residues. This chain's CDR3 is CATSDRDRALPEQYF. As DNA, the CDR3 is TGTGCCACCAGTGACCGGGACAGGGCTCTCCCCGAGCAGTACTTC.

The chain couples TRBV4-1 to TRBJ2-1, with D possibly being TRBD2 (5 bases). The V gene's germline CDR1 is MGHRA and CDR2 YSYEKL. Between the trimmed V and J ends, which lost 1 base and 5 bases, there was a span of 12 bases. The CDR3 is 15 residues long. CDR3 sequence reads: CASSQAEGSHNEQFF. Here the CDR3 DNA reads TGCGCCAGCAGCCAAGCCGAGGGCTCTCACAATGAGCAGTTCTTC.

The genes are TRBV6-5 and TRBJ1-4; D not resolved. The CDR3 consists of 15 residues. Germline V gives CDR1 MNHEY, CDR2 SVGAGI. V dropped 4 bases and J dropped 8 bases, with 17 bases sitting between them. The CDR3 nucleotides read TGTGCCAGCAGTTTCTCAAGGCAACGGCGAGAAAAACTGTTTTTT. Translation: CASSFSRQRREKLFF.

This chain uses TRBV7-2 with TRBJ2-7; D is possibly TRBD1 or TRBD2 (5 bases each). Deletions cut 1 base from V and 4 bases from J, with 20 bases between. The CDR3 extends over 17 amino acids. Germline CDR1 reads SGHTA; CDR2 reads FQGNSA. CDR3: CASSLVLGPPRKYEQYF. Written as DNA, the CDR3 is TGTGCCAGCAGCTTAGTGTTGGGACCCCCGAGGAAGTACGAGCAGTACTTC. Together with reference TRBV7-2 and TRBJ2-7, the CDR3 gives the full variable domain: GAGVSQSPSNKVTEKGKDVELRCDPISGHTALYWYRQSLGQGLEFLIYFQGNSAPDKSGLPSDRFSAERTGGSVSTLTIQRTQQEDSAVYLCASSLVLGPPRKYEQYFGPGTRLTVT.

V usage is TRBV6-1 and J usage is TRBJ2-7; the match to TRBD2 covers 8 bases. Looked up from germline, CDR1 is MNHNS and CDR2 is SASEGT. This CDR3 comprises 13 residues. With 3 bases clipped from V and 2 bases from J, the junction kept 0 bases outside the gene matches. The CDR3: CASSEGLAYEQYF. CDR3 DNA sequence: TGTGCCAGCAGTGAGGGACTAGCCTACGAGCAGTACTTC.

The DNA of the CDR3 is TGCGCCAGCAGCCCGGGGGGAGGGATGGAGACCCAGTACTTC. Its translation is CASSPGGGMETQYF. The chain couples TRBV5-1 to TRBJ2-5, with 7 bases lining up with TRBD2. From germline, CDR1 is SGHRS and CDR2 YFSETQ. J was trimmed by 5 bases and V by 4 bases; bases with no gene match: 8. The CDR3 runs to 14 residues.

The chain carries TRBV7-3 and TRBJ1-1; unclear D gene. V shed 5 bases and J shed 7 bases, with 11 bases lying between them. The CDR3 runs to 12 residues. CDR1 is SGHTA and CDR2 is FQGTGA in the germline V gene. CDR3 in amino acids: CASSPGVGEAFF. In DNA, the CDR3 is TGTGCCAGCAGCCCAGGTGTTGGTGAAGCTTTCTTT.

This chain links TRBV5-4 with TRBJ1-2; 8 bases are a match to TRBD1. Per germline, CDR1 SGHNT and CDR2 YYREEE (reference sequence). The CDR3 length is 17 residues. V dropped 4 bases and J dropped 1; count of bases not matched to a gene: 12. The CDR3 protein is CASSQGADRGVNYGYTF. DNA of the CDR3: TGTGCCAGCAGCCAAGGGGCCGACAGGGGCGTTAACTATGGCTACACCTTC.

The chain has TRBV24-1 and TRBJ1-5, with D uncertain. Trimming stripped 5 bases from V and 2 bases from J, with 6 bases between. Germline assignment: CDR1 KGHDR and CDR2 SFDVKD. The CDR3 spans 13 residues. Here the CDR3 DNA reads TGTGCCACCAGTGTCGGAGGCAATCAGCCCCAGCATTTT. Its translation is CATSVGGNQPQHF.

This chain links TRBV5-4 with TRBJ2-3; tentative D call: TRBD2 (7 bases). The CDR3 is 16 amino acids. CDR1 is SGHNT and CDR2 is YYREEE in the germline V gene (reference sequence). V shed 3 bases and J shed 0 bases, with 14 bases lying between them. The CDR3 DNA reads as TGTGCCAGCAGCTGGGGGGGCAGCATAAGCACAGATACGCAGTATTTT. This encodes CASSWGGSISTDTQYF.

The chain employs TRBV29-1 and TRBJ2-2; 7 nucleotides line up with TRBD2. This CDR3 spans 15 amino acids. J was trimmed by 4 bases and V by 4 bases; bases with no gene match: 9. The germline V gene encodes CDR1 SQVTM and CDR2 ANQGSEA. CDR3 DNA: TGCAGCGTTGCTGGCGGGAGTCTTGGCACCGGGGAGCTGTTTTTT. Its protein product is CSVAGGSLGTGELFF.

The CDR3 reads CASSSAGTDTQYF. CDR3 coding DNA: TGTGCCAGTAGTAGTGCGGGCACAGATACGCAGTATTTT. This chain uses TRBV19 with TRBJ2-3; D ambiguous. Trimming shortened V by 4 bases and J by 1 base, and 6 bases separated the two germline ends. The length of the CDR3 is 13 residues. Germline V gives CDR1 LNHDA, CDR2 SQIVND (reference sequence).

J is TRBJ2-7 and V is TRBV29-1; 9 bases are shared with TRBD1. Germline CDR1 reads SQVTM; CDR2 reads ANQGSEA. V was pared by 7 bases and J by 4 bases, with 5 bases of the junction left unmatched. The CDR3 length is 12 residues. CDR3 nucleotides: TGCAGCGGTGGACAGGGGTCGTACGAGCAGTACTTC. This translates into CSGGQGSYEQYF.

CDR3 in amino acids: CASSDPGRGNTIYF. CDR3 DNA sequence: TGTGCCAGCAGTGACCCAGGGAGAGGAAACACCATATATTTT. V gene TRBV28 combines with J gene TRBJ1-3; D might be TRBD1 (5 bases). In germline, CDR1 is MDHEN, CDR2 SYDVKM. The CDR3 is 14 amino acids. V lost 5 bases and J lost 4, with 12 bases in between.

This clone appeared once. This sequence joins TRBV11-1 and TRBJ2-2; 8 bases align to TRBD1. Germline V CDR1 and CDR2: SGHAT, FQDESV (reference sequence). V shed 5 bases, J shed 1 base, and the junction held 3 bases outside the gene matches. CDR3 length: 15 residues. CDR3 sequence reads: CASSRGQENTGELFF. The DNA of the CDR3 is TGTGCCAGCAGCCGGGGACAGGAGAACACCGGGGAGCTGTTTTTT. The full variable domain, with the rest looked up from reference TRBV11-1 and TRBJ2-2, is EAEVAQSPRYKITEKSQAVAFWCDPISGHATLYWYRQILGQGPELLVQFQDESVVDDSQLPKDRFSAERLKGVDSTLKIQPAELGDSAMYLCASSRGQENTGELFFGEGSRLTVL.

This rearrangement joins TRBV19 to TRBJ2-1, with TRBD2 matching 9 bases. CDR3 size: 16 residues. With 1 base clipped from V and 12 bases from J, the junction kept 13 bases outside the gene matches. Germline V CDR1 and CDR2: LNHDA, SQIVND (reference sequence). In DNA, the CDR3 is TGTGCCAGTAGTATAGGGTTTAGCGGGAGAGGGAGCGGGCAGTTCTTC. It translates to CASSIGFSGRGSGQFF. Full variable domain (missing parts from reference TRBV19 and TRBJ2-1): DGGITQSPKYLFRKEGQNVTLSCEQNLNHDAMYWYRQDPGQGLRLIYYSQIVNDFQKGDIAEGYSVSREKKESFPLTVTSAQKNPTAFYLCASSIGFSGRGSGQFFGPGTRLTVL.

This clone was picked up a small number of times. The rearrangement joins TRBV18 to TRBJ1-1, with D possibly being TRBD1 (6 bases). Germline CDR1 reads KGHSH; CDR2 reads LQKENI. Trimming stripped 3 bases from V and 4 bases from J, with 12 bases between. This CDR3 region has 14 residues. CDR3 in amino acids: CASSPQQGSTEAFF. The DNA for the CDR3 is TGTGCCAGCTCACCGCAACAGGGTAGCACTGAAGCTTTCTTT.

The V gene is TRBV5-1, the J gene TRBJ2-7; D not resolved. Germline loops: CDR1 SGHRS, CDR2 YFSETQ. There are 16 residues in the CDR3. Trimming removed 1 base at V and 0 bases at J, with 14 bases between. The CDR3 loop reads CASSLNIQRPSYEQYF. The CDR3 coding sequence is TGCGCCAGCAGCTTGAATATACAGCGACCCTCCTACGAGCAGTACTTC.

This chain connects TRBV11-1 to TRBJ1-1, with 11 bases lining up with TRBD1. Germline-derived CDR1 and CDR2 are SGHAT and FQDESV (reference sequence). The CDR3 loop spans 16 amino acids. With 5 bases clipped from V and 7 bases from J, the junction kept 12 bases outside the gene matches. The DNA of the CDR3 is TGTGCCAGCAGCCATGGGACAGGGGGAGGATTAAATGAAGCTTTCTTT. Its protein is CASSHGTGGGLNEAFF.

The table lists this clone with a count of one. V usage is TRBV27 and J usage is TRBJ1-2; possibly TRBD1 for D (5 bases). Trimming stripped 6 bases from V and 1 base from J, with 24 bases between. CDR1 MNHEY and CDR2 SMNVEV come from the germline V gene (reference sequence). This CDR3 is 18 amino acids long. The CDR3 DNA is TGTGCCAGCAGACCCTCGGGACCGGCAGGAACTATTAACTATGGCTACACCTTC. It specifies CASRPSGPAGTINYGYTF.

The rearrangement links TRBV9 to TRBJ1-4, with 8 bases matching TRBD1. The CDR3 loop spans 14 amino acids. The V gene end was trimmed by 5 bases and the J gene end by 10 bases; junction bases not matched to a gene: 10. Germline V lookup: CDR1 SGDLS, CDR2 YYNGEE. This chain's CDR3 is CASSATGDFRKLFF. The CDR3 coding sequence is TGTGCCAGCAGTGCGACAGGGGACTTTAGAAAACTGTTTTTT. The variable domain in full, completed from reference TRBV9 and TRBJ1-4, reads DSGVTQTPKHLITATGQRVTLRCSPRSGDLSVYWYQQSLDQGLQFLIQYYNGEERAKGNILERFSAQQFPDLHSELNLSSLELGDSALYFCASSATGDFRKLFFGSGTQLSVL.

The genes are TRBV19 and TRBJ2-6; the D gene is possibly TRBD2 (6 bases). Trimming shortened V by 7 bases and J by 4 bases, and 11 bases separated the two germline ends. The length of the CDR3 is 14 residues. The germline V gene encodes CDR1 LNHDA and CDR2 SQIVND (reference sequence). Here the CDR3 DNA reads TGTGCCAGTAAAACCGGGGGAGGGGCCAACGTCCTGACTTTC. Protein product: CASKTGGGANVLTF.

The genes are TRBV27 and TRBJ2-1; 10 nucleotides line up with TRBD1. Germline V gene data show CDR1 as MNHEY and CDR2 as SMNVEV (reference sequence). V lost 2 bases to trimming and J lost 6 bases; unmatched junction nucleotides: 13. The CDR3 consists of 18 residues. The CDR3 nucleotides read TGTGCCAGCAGTTTACAATCCCCGGGACAGGGGTTATTCAATGAGCAGTTCTTC. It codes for CASSLQSPGQGLFNEQFF.

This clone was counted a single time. The CDR3 spells CASSLGQGADTQYF. The DNA for the CDR3 is TGTGCCAGCAGTTTGGGTCAGGGTGCAGATACGCAGTATTTT. V gene TRBV28 combines with J gene TRBJ2-3, with D possibly being TRBD1 (5 bases). This CDR3 is built from 14 residues. V dropped 3 bases and J dropped 4 bases, with 11 bases sitting between them. Germline V gene sequence: CDR1 MDHEN, CDR2 SYDVKM.

Here the CDR3 DNA reads TGTGCCAGCAGTGAAGCGCCCCCACCCACCTACGAGCAGTACTTC. It translates to CASSEAPPPTYEQYF. The rearrangement joins TRBV6-1 to TRBJ2-7; D uncertain. This CDR3 spans 15 amino acids. Between the trimmed V and J ends, which lost 0 bases and 2 bases, there was a span of 11 bases. Germline loops: CDR1 MNHNS, CDR2 SASEGT.